The T cell receptor beta chain described here comes from a study of spatial heterogeneity in lung cancer. Study overall: Tumor regions showed TCR transcript counts that correlated strongly with a T cell module score from matched bulk RNA-seq. Every unique TCR and UMI combination, on average, appeared more than ten times in raw reads. General study points: Counts of expanded intratumoral alpha and beta TCRs tracked tumor mutation counts.

The CDR3 runs to 13 residues. CDR1 and CDR2 (germline): MNHEY, SVGEGT. V dropped 2 bases and J dropped 5 bases, with 9 bases sitting between them. The time point was: sample taken at primary tumor resection. Material for sequencing was whole RNA from tumor, nontumor lung or frozen PBMC, left unsorted. Every TCR cDNA molecule bore its own unique molecular identifier. In TCRdb, the 5' RACE reads were re-called with MiXCR into one record per CDR3 protein. Seen here are about 16,000 distinct CDR3 sequences, approximately 6.8% observed once, and the top ten hold around a fifth. The sample holds many counts of this clonotype. As yet, its antigen is unknown. Being off target in a library aimed at alpha chains, this beta chain has a size of little meaning.

The J gene is TRBJ2-5, the V gene TRBV6-2 or TRBV6-3, with D perhaps matching TRBD2 (5 bases). The receptor comes from a female donor with early-stage non-small cell lung cancer. Sequencing used lung tumor tissue, obtained at surgery. This chain's CDR3 is CASSYRWRETQYF. For the CDR3, the DNA is TGTGCCAGCAGTTACCGGTGGAGGGAGACCCAGTACTTC.